The rows below give T cell receptor beta chains drawn from one sample of a study of CD4 and CD8 cells across lung adenocarcinoma regions. TCRdb re-derived calls from the PCR reads in MiXCR, one entry per CDR3 protein. The table lists around 12,000 distinct CDR3 sequences, under 75% of them singletons. Sequences were obtained from CD8+ T cells from the margin of a lung tumor. These receptors were collected from a female donor with lung adenocarcinoma. The CD4 and CD8 labels of this study may be unreliable. The CDR3 runs from the conserved cysteine through the conserved F or W. Each record gives: V gene, clone size, J gene, D gene, CDR3 protein, CDR3 DNA. A D gene is named only where the DNA matches it firmly. Clone size appears in some rows only: once, few, many, or a class for an expanded clone.

>TRBV6-1|few|TRBJ2-5|.
CASSSRQSLETQYF
TGTGCCAGCAGTAGCCGACAGTCACTTGAGACCCAGTACTTC
>TRBV27|few|TRBJ2-7|.
CASSLLNEQYF
TGTGCCAGCAGTTTATTAAATGAGCAGTACTTC
>TRBV6-2/TRBV6-3|.|TRBJ2-7|TRBD1
CATRQGARYEQYF
TGTGCCACCCGACAGGGGGCGAGGTACGAGCAGTACTTC
>TRBV5-1|.|TRBJ1-2|.
CASSLGGSLGYGYTF
TGCGCCAGCAGCTTGGGTGGCAGCCTGGGCTATGGCTACACCTTC
>TRBV30|.|TRBJ1-1|.
CAWVGTMNTEAFF
TGTGCCTGGGTCGGGACAATGAACACTGAAGCTTTCTTT
>TRBV23-1|few|TRBJ2-3|.
CASSQSWQLTDTQYF
TGCGCCAGCAGTCAATCTTGGCAACTCACAGATACGCAGTATTTT
>TRBV6-1|.|TRBJ2-3|.
CASSGDQTVSGTDTQYF
TGTGCCAGCAGTGGCGATCAGACAGTTTCGGGCACAGATACGCAGTATTTT
>TRBV6-5|few|TRBJ2-5|.
CASSYGGTTQETQYF
TGTGCCAGCAGTTACGGGGGGACAACGCAAGAGACCCAGTACTTC
>TRBV27|few|TRBJ2-1|TRBD2
CASRKAGLAGRNEQFF
TGTGCCAGCAGGAAGGCCGGCCTAGCGGGACGCAATGAGCAGTTCTTC
>TRBV5-1|once|TRBJ1-2|TRBD1
CASSLQGAMTSGDTF
TGCGCCAGCAGCTTACAGGGGGCGATGACATCTGGCGACACCTTC
>TRBV6-1|few|TRBJ1-2|.
CASSEGGGGYTF
TGTGCCAGCAGTGAAGGAGGCGGAGGCTACACCTTC
>TRBV27|.|TRBJ2-1|TRBD2
CASSTGLARSGRYNEQFF
TGTGCCAGCAGTACGGGACTAGCCAGATCAGGACGCTACAATGAGCAGTTCTTC
>TRBV27|.|TRBJ1-1|TRBD1
CASSLPGTGNTEAFF
TGTGCCAGCAGTTTACCCGGGACAGGGAACACTGAAGCTTTCTTT
>TRBV6-5|.|TRBJ2-2|.
CASSYKTHYTGELFF
TGTGCCAGCAGTTACAAGACACACTACACCGGGGAGCTGTTTTTT
>TRBV6-1|.|TRBJ2-3|TRBD2
CASSPSGAPDTQYF
TGTGCCAGCAGTCCCAGCGGGGCCCCAGATACGCAGTATTTT
>TRBV6-1|.|TRBJ2-3|TRBD1
CASSPRGQRATDTQYF
TGTGCCAGCAGTCCTAGGGGGCAGCGAGCCACAGATACGCAGTATTTT
>TRBV6-1|.|TRBJ2-5|TRBD2
CASRASGRRNTDTQYF
TGTGCCAGTAGGGCTAGCGGGCGCCGTAACACAGATACCCAGTACTTC
>TRBV10-2|many|TRBJ2-5|.
CASGQAAGETQYF
TGCGCCAGCGGACAGGCGGCGGGGGAGACCCAGTACTTC
>TRBV6-1|.|TRBJ2-1|.
CASGLTTYEQFF
TGTGCCAGCGGCCTAACCACGTATGAGCAGTTCTTC
>TRBV10-1|once|TRBJ2-4|.
CASSDKGVGAKNIQYF
TGCGCCAGCAGTGACAAGGGGGTGGGGGCCAAAAACATTCAGTATTTC
>TRBV4-2|.|TRBJ2-4|TRBD2
CASSPTPGLAGLRAKNTQYF
TGTGCCAGCAGCCCGACTCCCGGACTAGCGGGGCTGCGAGCCAAAAACACTCAGTACTTC
>TRBV6-5|.|TRBJ2-5|TRBD1
CASSYNGATGGRETQYF
TGTGCCAGCAGTTACAACGGCGCGACAGGGGGCCGGGAGACCCAGTACTTC
>TRBV10-1|.|TRBJ2-3|TRBD2
CASRDIGGGAPETQYF
TGCGCCAGCAGGGATATCGGGGGGGGGGCCCCAGAGACGCAGTATTTT
>TRBV6-1|few|TRBJ2-2|TRBD2
CASRSGGFTGELFF
TGTGCCAGCCGTAGCGGGGGTTTCACCGGGGAGCTGTTTTTT
>TRBV10-3|.|TRBJ2-5|TRBD1
CAISEKTGGGETQYF
TGTGCCATCAGTGAAAAGACAGGGGGAGGGGAGACCCAGTACTTC
>TRBV6-1|.|TRBJ2-1|TRBD2
CASSELAGGSYNEQFF
TGTGCCAGCAGTGAGCTAGCGGGAGGTTCCTACAATGAGCAGTTCTTC
>TRBV6-2/TRBV6-3|.|TRBJ2-4|.
CASTDRGPAGWAKDIQYF
TGTGCCAGCACCGACAGGGGACCAGCGGGGTGGGCCAAAGACATTCAGTACTTT
>TRBV6-1|.|TRBJ2-3|.
CASRGTARPDTQYF
TGTGCCAGCCGAGGCACGGCCCGCCCAGATACGCAGTATTTT
>TRBV7-2|once|TRBJ2-5|.
CASSLSRRNQETQYF
TGTGCCAGCAGCTTATCTCGGCGGAACCAAGAGACCCAGTACTTC
>TRBV6-1|.|TRBJ2-7|TRBD1
CASNWDSPTIYEQYF
TGTGCCAGTAACTGGGACAGCCCGACAATCTACGAGCAGTACTTC
>TRBV3-1|.|TRBJ1-1|.
CASSRGGGPDAFF
TGTGCCAGCAGTCGGGGAGGTGGACCTGATGCTTTCTTT
>TRBV10-1|.|TRBJ2-4|.
CASSDKGRWAKNIQYF
TGCGCGAGCAGTGATAAGGGGCGGTGGGCCAAAAACATTCAGTACTTC
>TRBV12-3/TRBV12-4|.|TRBJ2-7|.
CASSSSYEQYF
TGTGCCAGCAGCTCATCCTACGAGCAGTACTTC
>TRBV6-1|.|TRBJ2-1|TRBD2
CASSGLAGGPEQFF
TGTGCCAGCAGCGGGCTAGCGGGGGGACCTGAGCAGTTCTTC
>TRBV6-1|.|TRBJ2-7|TRBD2
CASSQGGTYEQYF
TGTGCCAGCAGTCAGGGAGGGACCTACGAGCAGTACTTC
>TRBV4-1|.|TRBJ2-7|.
CASSPPGLRAENMQYF
TGCGCCAGCAGCCCCCCGGGGCTTAGAGCCGAAAATATGCAGTACTTC
>TRBV7-2|.|TRBJ2-3|.
CASSFSDTQYF
TGTGCCAGCAGCTTTTCAGATACGCAGTATTTT
>TRBV23-1|many|TRBJ1-2|.
CASSSIRAFDGYTF
TGCGCCAGCAGTTCGATCAGGGCTTTCGATGGCTACACCTTC
>TRBV27|many|TRBJ2-3|TRBD1
CASSLLTGGEPDTQYF
TGTGCCAGCAGTTTACTTACAGGGGGCGAACCAGATACGCAGTATTTT
>TRBV6-5|.|TRBJ2-7|.
CASRYLNTDMQYF
TGTGCCAGCAGGTACTTAAACACAGATATGCAGTACTTC
>TRBV6-1|.|TRBJ2-5|TRBD2
CASSAASGGALPNIQYF
TGTGCCAGTAGTGCGGCTAGCGGGGGGGCCTTACCAAACATCCAGTACTTC